This record looks at one TCR beta chain sequence and its context. The antigen remains undetermined. These data belong to a study of OX40 agonist ivuxolimab in advanced cancers. Study overall: Ivuxolimab, an agonist antibody against OX40 (CD134), was given to patients. Patients were roughly 83% male with ages about 23 to 80, mean 60. Study-wide results and limits: On average, a greater number of expanded clones characterised CD8+ T cells relative to CD4+. At 0.1 to 3.0 mg/kg and by week 6, clonal expansion occurred in CD4+ and CD8+ blood T cells.

Germline assignment: CDR1 SGHRS and CDR2 YFSETQ. The CDR3 has 17 amino acids. V shed 0 bases and J 5 bases; nucleotides not matched to a gene: 7. Only in-frame clones appear in the TCRdb table, and some are missing; sequencing was by immunoSEQ multiplex PCR. Among approximately 76,000 clones listed, roughly 85% were seen once. The source was CD4+ or CD8+ T cells sorted from blood, collected in a trial of the OX40 agonist ivuxolimab. The V gene is TRBV5-1, the J gene TRBJ2-1, with 11 bases that match TRBD2. The receptor comes from an adult with an advanced solid tumor such as melanoma, head and neck, liver or kidney cancer. This CDR3 reads CASSLAPTSGGNNEQFF. Here the CDR3 DNA reads TGCGCCAGCAGCTTGGCCCCTACTAGCGGGGGAAACAATGAGCAGTTCTTC.